The entry below gives a single T cell receptor beta chain sequence along with its context. The data originate from a study of blood T cell repertoires in COVID-19. Germline CDR1 and CDR2: SGHTA and FQGTGA. Trimming shortened V by 2 bases and J by 4 bases, and 11 bases separated the two germline ends. This CDR3 spans 14 amino acids. Profiled with immunoSEQ multiplex PCR; TCRdb holds only in-frame clones, not every one. The sample has about 300,000 clones; approximately 86% are singletons. Sequenced material: peripheral blood. The sequence came from an older man with acute or convalescent COVID-19. V gene TRBV7-3 combines with J gene TRBJ1-1, with D possibly TRBD1 on 5 matching bases. The CDR3 nucleotides are TGTGCCAGCAGCTTAGCTTCAGGGTCCACTGAAGCTTTCTTT. As protein: CASSLASGSTEAFF.